This T cell receptor (beta chain) was identified in a study of cytomegalovirus exposure and HLA in healthy donors. Looked up from germline, CDR1 is WSHSY and CDR2 is SAAADI. Trimming took off 4 bases at V and 4 bases at J, with 13 bases between the two ends. The CDR3 extends over 14 amino acids. The repertoire was sequenced with immunoSEQ multiplex PCR; TCRdb's copy has only in-frame clones and lacks some. The table lists around 250,000 clones, about 90% of them singletons. Specimen: PBMCs. The TCR was taken from a woman in her late teens or twenties in good health and CMV-seronegative. The V and J genes are TRBV10-2 and TRBJ1-1; a weak D match, TRBD1 (5 bases). The CDR3 nucleotides read TGCGCCAGCAGTGCCTCATTGGGGGGCACTGAAGCTTTCTTT. It specifies CASSASLGGTEAFF.